This T cell receptor beta chain was sequenced during a study of T cell changes during pregnancy in multiple sclerosis (dated by TCRdb to the late 2010s). In the study overall: In women with multiple sclerosis, the researchers looked at how the T cell repertoire shifted as pregnancy progressed.

Spanning cysteine to phenylalanine, the CDR3 consists of 15 amino acids. The entry retains the CDR3 DNA only, 45 bases that are in frame from base 1. The germline V gene provides CDR1 MDHEN and CDR2 SYDVKM. V and J lose 6 bases and 0 bases, and a span of 12 bases separates them. The library was prepared using the immunoSEQ multiplex PCR assay. TCRdb retrieved this table from immuneACCESS and kept in-frame rearrangements only. Not all clones are present; in checked studies, unresolved V genes account for under half, and no reason is known for the remainder. The sample contains about 57,000 clones, approximately 90% of them found a single time. The ten top clones hold 3.6% of the sample. To note about this clone: The antigen it binds to is not known. Base qualities were left out, and no much larger clone turns up one base away.

The rearranged segments are TRBV28 and TRBJ1-5; a tentative D match to TRBD1 spans 6 bases. This sequence originates from a female donor in good health, enrolled as a control in a pregnancy study. Sequencing used peripheral blood, obtained after pregnancy. This receptor has the CDR3 CASRPTGYSNQPQHF. The bases read TGTGCCAGCAGACCCACAGGGTATAGCAATCAGCCCCAGCATTTT.